The present T cell receptor beta chain was sequenced within a study of T cell repertoires in cytomegalovirus infection. Study summary: Alongside well-studied HLA-B-restricted CMV epitopes, recently identified HLA-C-restricted CMV epitopes were also used.

Whole-study results and caveats: People with CMV and the relevant HLA were identified by cumulative public TCR beta family frequency. The ex vivo response was dominated by HLA-C-restricted CMV-specific TCR beta clonotypes.

This clonotype occurred a few times. Its target is not known. TCRdb re-analysed the reads in MiXCR, keeping a single row per CDR3 protein. The data hold roughly 200,000 distinct CDR3 sequences, with 35% to 45% observed a single time. The CDR3 loop spans 13 amino acids. The germline CDR1 and CDR2 sequences are WSHSY and SAAADI. V dropped 6 bases and J dropped 2 bases, with 8 bases sitting between them. The sequence was obtained from a human donor in good health (CMV status not recorded). Some clones in this sample may be carry-over from other donors' samples. This specimen consisted of CD8+ T cells from cultured PBMCs, obtained from culture after CMV antigen stimulation. The chain carries TRBV10-2 and TRBJ1-3; D call uncertain. CDR3 bases: TGCGCCAGCAGAGAAGGACCTGGAAACACCATATATTTT. It is translated as CASREGPGNTIYF.